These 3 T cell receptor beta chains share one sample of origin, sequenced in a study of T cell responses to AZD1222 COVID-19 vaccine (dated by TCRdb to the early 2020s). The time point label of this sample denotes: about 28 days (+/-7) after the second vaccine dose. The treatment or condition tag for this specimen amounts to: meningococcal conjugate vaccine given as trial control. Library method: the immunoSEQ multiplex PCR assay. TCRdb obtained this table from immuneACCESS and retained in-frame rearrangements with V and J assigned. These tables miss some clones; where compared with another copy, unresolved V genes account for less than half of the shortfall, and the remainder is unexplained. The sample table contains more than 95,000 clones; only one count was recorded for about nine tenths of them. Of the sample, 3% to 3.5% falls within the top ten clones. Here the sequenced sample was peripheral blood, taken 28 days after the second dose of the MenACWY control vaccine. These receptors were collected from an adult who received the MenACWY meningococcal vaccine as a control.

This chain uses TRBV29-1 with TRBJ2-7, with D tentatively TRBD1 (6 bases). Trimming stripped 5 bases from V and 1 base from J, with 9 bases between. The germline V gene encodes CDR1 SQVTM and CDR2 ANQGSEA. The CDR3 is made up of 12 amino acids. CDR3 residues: CSVLQGSYEQYF. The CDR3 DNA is TGCAGCGTTTTACAGGGATCCTACGAGCAGTACTTC.

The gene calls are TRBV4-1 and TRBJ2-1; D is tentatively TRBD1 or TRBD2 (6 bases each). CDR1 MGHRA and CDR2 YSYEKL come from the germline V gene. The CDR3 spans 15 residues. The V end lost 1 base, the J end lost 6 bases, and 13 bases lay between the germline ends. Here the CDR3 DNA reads TGCGCCAGCAGCCAAGCCCCGGGGGCAATCAATGAGCAGTTCTTC. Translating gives CASSQAPGAINEQFF.

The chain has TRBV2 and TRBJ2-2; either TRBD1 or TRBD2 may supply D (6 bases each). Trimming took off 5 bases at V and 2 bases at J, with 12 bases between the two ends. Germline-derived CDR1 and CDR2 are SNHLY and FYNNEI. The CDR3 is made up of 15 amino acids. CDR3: CASSWGATNTGELFF. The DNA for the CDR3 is TGTGCCAGCAGTTGGGGGGCGACCAACACCGGGGAGCTGTTTTTT. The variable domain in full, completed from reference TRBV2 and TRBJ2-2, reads EPEVTQTPSHQVTQMGQEVILRCVPISNHLYFYWYRQILGQKVEFLVSFYNNEISEKSEIFDDQFSVERPDGSNFTLKIRSTKLEDSAMYFCASSWGATNTGELFFGEGSRLTVL.